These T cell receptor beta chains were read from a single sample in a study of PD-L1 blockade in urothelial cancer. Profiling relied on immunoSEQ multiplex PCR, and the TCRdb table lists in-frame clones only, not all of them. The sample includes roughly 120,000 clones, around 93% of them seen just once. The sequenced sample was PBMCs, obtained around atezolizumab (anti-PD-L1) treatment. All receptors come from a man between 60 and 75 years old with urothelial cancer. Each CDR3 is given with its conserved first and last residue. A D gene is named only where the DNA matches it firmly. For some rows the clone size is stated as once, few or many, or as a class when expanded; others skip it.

CDR3nt: TGTGCCAGCAGCCAAGATGGGCTAGCGGTTATAACCGGGGAGCTGTTTTTT; CDR3aa: CASSQDGLAVITGELFF; d_gene: TRBD2; abundance: once; v_gene: TRBV14; j_gene: TRBJ2-2
CDR3nt: TGTGCCAGCAGCGGTGGACAGGGGTCCTACGAGCAGTACTTC; CDR3aa: CASSGGQGSYEQYF; d_gene: TRBD1; abundance: once; v_gene: TRBV9; j_gene: TRBJ2-7
CDR3nt: TGCGCCAGCAGCCTACGGACAGATATTACCGGGGAGCTGTTTTTT; CDR3aa: CASSLRTDITGELFF; d_gene: -; abundance: -; v_gene: TRBV5-1; j_gene: TRBJ2-2
CDR3nt: TGTGCCAGCTCACCAGCGGGAGGGTCCTACGAGCAGTACTTC; CDR3aa: CASSPAGGSYEQYF; d_gene: TRBD2; abundance: -; v_gene: TRBV18; j_gene: TRBJ2-7
CDR3nt: TGTGCCAGCAGCCGGACTAGCGGGGGGGCCTACGAGCAGTACTTC; CDR3aa: CASSRTSGGAYEQYF; d_gene: TRBD2; abundance: -; v_gene: TRBV7-2; j_gene: TRBJ2-7
CDR3nt: TGTGCCAGCAGCGAAGGGGTGGGCAATCAGCCCCAGCATTTT; CDR3aa: CASSEGVGNQPQHF; d_gene: -; abundance: once; v_gene: TRBV9; j_gene: TRBJ1-5
CDR3nt: TGTGCCAGCTCACCACCGGGAGCGGGGGGGCCAGAAGATACGCAGTATTTT; CDR3aa: CASSPPGAGGPEDTQYF; d_gene: TRBD2; abundance: -; v_gene: TRBV18; j_gene: TRBJ2-3
CDR3nt: TGTGCCAGCAGCTTACAGGGCGCTAGCTCCTACGAGCAGTACTTC; CDR3aa: CASSLQGASSYEQYF; d_gene: -; abundance: -; v_gene: TRBV11-2; j_gene: TRBJ2-7
CDR3nt: TGTGCCAGCAGAGCGGACAGGACACCGTCCTACGGGCAGTACTTC; CDR3aa: CASRADRTPSYGQYF; d_gene: TRBD1; abundance: -; v_gene: TRBV2; j_gene: TRBJ2-7
CDR3nt: TGTGCCAGCAGTCCCCACGAAGCACAGGGAAACACTGAAGCTTTCTTT; CDR3aa: CASSPHEAQGNTEAFF; d_gene: -; abundance: -; v_gene: TRBV28; j_gene: TRBJ1-1
CDR3nt: TGTGCCAGCTCACCTTTACGGGGAGACGGAAACACCATATATTTT; CDR3aa: CASSPLRGDGNTIYF; d_gene: -; abundance: -; v_gene: TRBV18; j_gene: TRBJ1-3
CDR3nt: TGTGCCAGTGACAGTAGCGGGAGGGTCAACGAGCAGTTCTTC; CDR3aa: CASDSSGRVNEQFF; d_gene: TRBD2; abundance: -; v_gene: TRBV19; j_gene: TRBJ2-1
CDR3nt: TGTGCCAGTAGCAGGGAAAACATTCAGTACTTC; CDR3aa: CASSRENIQYF; d_gene: -; abundance: -; v_gene: TRBV19; j_gene: TRBJ2-4
CDR3nt: TGTGCCAGCCAGGGGGCGTCCATCGAGCAGTACTTC; CDR3aa: CASQGASIEQYF; d_gene: TRBD1; abundance: -; v_gene: TRBV28; j_gene: TRBJ2-7
CDR3nt: TGTGCCAGTAAAACTAGGGCTAGCAGCTACGAGCAGTACTTC; CDR3aa: CASKTRASSYEQYF; d_gene: -; abundance: -; v_gene: TRBV19; j_gene: TRBJ2-7
CDR3nt: TGTGCCAGCAGCTGGAAGACTAGCGGTTACTCCTACAATGAGCAGTTCTTC; CDR3aa: CASSWKTSGYSYNEQFF; d_gene: -; abundance: -; v_gene: TRBV21-1; j_gene: TRBJ2-1
CDR3nt: TGCGCCAGCAGCCAAGGTGTTAGCGGGGTCACAGATACGCAGTATTTT; CDR3aa: CASSQGVSGVTDTQYF; d_gene: TRBD2; abundance: -; v_gene: TRBV4-3; j_gene: TRBJ2-3
CDR3nt: TGCAGCGTTGATGGGACAGGCTCCTACGAGCAGTACTTC; CDR3aa: CSVDGTGSYEQYF; d_gene: TRBD1; abundance: -; v_gene: TRBV29-1; j_gene: TRBJ2-7
CDR3nt: TGTGCCTGGAGTGCCGGCTGGACGGTCGAGGGAGGCAATCAGCCCCAGCATTTT; CDR3aa: CAWSAGWTVEGGNQPQHF; d_gene: -; abundance: -; v_gene: TRBV30; j_gene: TRBJ1-5
CDR3nt: TGCGCCAGCAGCGAAGGGACTAGCGGGCTTACCGGGGAGCTGTTTTTT; CDR3aa: CASSEGTSGLTGELFF; d_gene: TRBD2; abundance: -; v_gene: TRBV5-1; j_gene: TRBJ2-2
CDR3nt: TGTGCCAGCCTCAGGCTAGGGGTCAATCAGCCCCAGCATTTT; CDR3aa: CASLRLGVNQPQHF; d_gene: -; abundance: -; v_gene: TRBV6-4; j_gene: TRBJ1-5
CDR3nt: TGCGCCAGCAGCCAAGACACGGGTTCTTATGGCTACACCTTC; CDR3aa: CASSQDTGSYGYTF; d_gene: -; abundance: -; v_gene: TRBV4-3; j_gene: TRBJ1-2
CDR3nt: TGCGCCAGCAGCCAATTGGGACTCAACACAGATACGCAGTATTTT; CDR3aa: CASSQLGLNTDTQYF; d_gene: -; abundance: -; v_gene: TRBV4-1; j_gene: TRBJ2-3
CDR3nt: TGTGCCAGCGAGGTTTTCTCTGGAAACACCATATATTTT; CDR3aa: CASEVFSGNTIYF; d_gene: -; abundance: -; v_gene: TRBV30; j_gene: TRBJ1-3
CDR3nt: TGCGCCAGCAGCTTGGTTACAGGTTCCTACAATGAGCAGTTCTTC; CDR3aa: CASSLVTGSYNEQFF; d_gene: -; abundance: -; v_gene: TRBV5-1; j_gene: TRBJ2-1
CDR3nt: TGTGCCAGCAGTTTACTAGCGGGAGGAGGAGAGACCCAGTACTTC; CDR3aa: CASSLLAGGGETQYF; d_gene: TRBD2; abundance: -; v_gene: TRBV2; j_gene: TRBJ2-5
CDR3nt: TGTGCCAGCAGCTTATCTTTCAGCGGGAGGGGCAATGAGCAGTTCTTC; CDR3aa: CASSLSFSGRGNEQFF; d_gene: TRBD2; abundance: once; v_gene: TRBV7-2; j_gene: TRBJ2-1
CDR3nt: TGTGCCAGCAGTGTCCAGGGGCAATCCCACAATGAGCAGTTCTTC; CDR3aa: CASSVQGQSHNEQFF; d_gene: -; abundance: once; v_gene: TRBV6-1; j_gene: TRBJ2-1
CDR3nt: TGCGCCAGCAGCTTGCGGGTAGGTCCTGGAAACACCATATATTTT; CDR3aa: CASSLRVGPGNTIYF; d_gene: -; abundance: -; v_gene: TRBV5-1; j_gene: TRBJ1-3
CDR3nt: TGCGCCAGCAGCGCACAGGGGCTGGCTAGCGGGAGTTATGAGACCCAGTACTTC; CDR3aa: CASSAQGLASGSYETQYF; d_gene: TRBD2; abundance: -; v_gene: TRBV5-1; j_gene: TRBJ2-5
CDR3nt: TGTGCCAGCAGCCCCGGACAGGGTGGGAACTATGGCTACACCTTC; CDR3aa: CASSPGQGGNYGYTF; d_gene: TRBD1; abundance: -; v_gene: TRBV7-3; j_gene: TRBJ1-2
CDR3nt: TGCGCCAGCAGTCGGGACAGGAGTCTTAACTATGGCTACACCTTC; CDR3aa: CASSRDRSLNYGYTF; d_gene: TRBD1; abundance: -; v_gene: TRBV4-3; j_gene: TRBJ1-2
CDR3nt: TGCAGCGCGCGACAGGGCTGGGGAATGAACACTGAAGCTTTCTTT; CDR3aa: CSARQGWGMNTEAFF; d_gene: TRBD1; abundance: few; v_gene: TRBV29-1; j_gene: TRBJ1-1
CDR3nt: TGTGCCAGCAGCTTGGCCTGGACTACCAACTACAATGAGCAGTTCTTC; CDR3aa: CASSLAWTTNYNEQFF; d_gene: -; abundance: -; v_gene: TRBV5-6; j_gene: TRBJ2-1
CDR3nt: TGTGCCACCAGCAGAGATGCCCGGGGGGACTACGAGCAGTACTTC; CDR3aa: CATSRDARGDYEQYF; d_gene: TRBD2; abundance: -; v_gene: TRBV15; j_gene: TRBJ2-7
CDR3nt: TGTGCCAGCAGCGGCGGACTAGCGGGGGAGCGATGGGATACGCAGTATTTT; CDR3aa: CASSGGLAGERWDTQYF; d_gene: TRBD2; abundance: -; v_gene: TRBV7-3; j_gene: TRBJ2-3
CDR3nt: TGCGCCAGCAGCCAAGATCTCACAGGGGGTGATGAGACCCAGTACTTC; CDR3aa: CASSQDLTGGDETQYF; d_gene: TRBD1; abundance: once; v_gene: TRBV4-3; j_gene: TRBJ2-5
CDR3nt: TGCGCCAGCAGCCAAAGCGGGGGAAACATTCAGTACTTC; CDR3aa: CASSQSGGNIQYF; d_gene: TRBD2; abundance: -; v_gene: TRBV4-3; j_gene: TRBJ2-4
CDR3nt: TGCGCCAGCAGCCGCGGGACAGCGGGGGAAGAGACCCAGTACTTC; CDR3aa: CASSRGTAGEETQYF; d_gene: -; abundance: -; v_gene: TRBV5-1; j_gene: TRBJ2-5
CDR3nt: TGCGCCAGCAGCCCTACACTGACTAGCGGGAGGGCCTCTAATGAGCAGTTCTTC; CDR3aa: CASSPTLTSGRASNEQFF; d_gene: TRBD2; abundance: -; v_gene: TRBV5-1; j_gene: TRBJ2-1
CDR3nt: TGTGCCAGCAGCCGGACAAACAATGAGCAGTTCTTC; CDR3aa: CASSRTNNEQFF; d_gene: -; abundance: few; v_gene: TRBV11-2; j_gene: TRBJ2-1
CDR3nt: TGTGCCAGCTCACTGACTAGCGGGGGGGCGTACGAGCAGTACTTC; CDR3aa: CASSLTSGGAYEQYF; d_gene: TRBD2; abundance: -; v_gene: TRBV18; j_gene: TRBJ2-7
CDR3nt: TGTGCCAGCAGCATAACAGGGGCTAACCTCTACAATGAGCAGTTCTTC; CDR3aa: CASSITGANLYNEQFF; d_gene: TRBD1; abundance: -; v_gene: TRBV5-6; j_gene: TRBJ2-1
CDR3nt: TGTGCCAGCAGCTCGGAGACCCAGTACTTC; CDR3aa: CASSSETQYF; d_gene: -; abundance: -; v_gene: TRBV2; j_gene: TRBJ2-5
CDR3nt: TGTGCCAGCAGCCCGGACAGGACCTCCTACGAGCAGTACTTC; CDR3aa: CASSPDRTSYEQYF; d_gene: TRBD1; abundance: -; v_gene: TRBV6-1; j_gene: TRBJ2-7
CDR3nt: TGTGCCAGCAGTGACCCCGAGGGAGGCTACACCTTC; CDR3aa: CASSDPEGGYTF; d_gene: -; abundance: -; v_gene: TRBV6-4; j_gene: TRBJ1-2
CDR3nt: TGTGCCAGCAGCGTGCAGGGACAGGGGTGGGCAGATACGCAGTATTTT; CDR3aa: CASSVQGQGWADTQYF; d_gene: TRBD1; abundance: -; v_gene: TRBV9; j_gene: TRBJ2-3